One sample yielded the 26 T cell receptor beta chains listed below, sequenced in a study of early T cells in non-severe SARS-CoV-2 infection. TCRdb re-called the 5' RACE reads through MiXCR, storing one row per CDR3 protein. The table records roughly 63,000 distinct CDR3 sequences, approximately 13% of them present only once. Material for sequencing was whole blood. These receptors were taken from an adult who was a healthcare worker with PCR-confirmed SARS-CoV-2 infection or an uninfected control (not recorded which).

This clonotype was picked up a small number of times. The V call is TRBV18, the J call TRBJ2-3; a possible D gene is TRBD2 (6 bases). The CDR3 has 13 amino acids. The germline V and J ends were trimmed by 3 bases and 8 bases, with 12 bases remaining between them. Germline CDR1 KGHSH, CDR2 LQKENI. CDR3 coding DNA: TGTGCCAGCTCACCTCAGGACTACACTACGCAGTATTTT. Protein sequence: CASSPQDYTTQYF. Combining the CDR3 with reference TRBV18 and TRBJ2-3 gives the whole variable domain NAGVMQNPRHLVRRRGQEARLRCSPMKGHSHVYWYRQLPEEGLKFMVYLQKENIIDESGMPKERFSAEFPKEGPSILRIQQVVRGDSAAYFCASSPQDYTTQYFGPGTRLTVL.

The chain has TRBV5-1 and TRBJ2-1; D unclear. Germline CDR1 and CDR2: SGHRS and YFSETQ. V lost 1 base and J lost 7, with 9 bases in between. CDR3 length: 13 amino acids. The CDR3 DNA sequence: TGCGCCAGCAGCTTGTTTAGCCCTAATGAGCAGTTCTTC. It codes for CASSLFSPNEQFF.

The rearrangement joins TRBV27 to TRBJ2-5; 11 nucleotides agree with TRBD2. Trimming took 0 bases from V and 5 from J; bases not matched to a gene: 5. Germline CDR1 reads MNHEY; CDR2 reads SMNVEV (reference sequence). The CDR3 runs to 16 residues. The CDR3 sequence: CASSLSPTSGMETQYF. The CDR3 DNA is TGTGCCAGCAGTTTATCTCCGACTAGCGGGATGGAGACCCAGTACTTC.

This clonotype was seen more than once but under ten times. CDR3 protein: CATGGWTVNEKLFF. DNA for the CDR3: TGTGCCACCGGGGGATGGACAGTTAATGAAAAACTGTTTTTT. This chain joins TRBV19 and TRBJ1-4; possibly TRBD1 for D (6 bases). The CDR3 consists of 14 residues. CDR1 LNHDA and CDR2 SQIVND come from the germline V gene (reference sequence). V was clipped by 10 bases and J by 4 bases, with 16 bases between them.

This clonotype was observed at least ten times. V gene TRBV12-3 or TRBV12-4 combines with J gene TRBJ1-1, with D uncertain. Trimming stripped 4 bases from V and 3 bases from J, with 12 bases between. The CDR3 extends over 14 amino acids. The CDR3 sequence is CASSSAYRDTEAFF. CDR3 in DNA: TGTGCCAGCAGTTCCGCATATCGGGACACTGAAGCTTTCTTT.

V usage is TRBV24-1 and J usage is TRBJ2-3; no firm D call. Germline loops: CDR1 KGHDR, CDR2 SFDVKD. Trimming pared 4 bases from V and 4 bases from J, leaving 11 bases between. The CDR3 contains 14 residues. CDR3 sequence: CATSDPPPSDTQYF. As DNA, the CDR3 is TGTGCCACCAGTGACCCTCCACCCTCAGATACGCAGTATTTT.

This clonotype was seen many times. The chain links TRBV10-3 to TRBJ2-3, with D unresolved. CDR1 is ENHRY and CDR2 is SYGVKD in the germline V gene. The CDR3 extends over 14 amino acids. Trimming removed 3 bases at V and 0 bases at J, with 7 bases between. The CDR3 sequence is CAISDVGSTDTQYF. CDR3 nucleotides: TGTGCCATCAGTGATGTCGGGAGCACAGATACGCAGTATTTT.

This clonotype was detected only a few times. The chain is built from TRBV5-1 and TRBJ2-6; D is uncertain. CDR1 is SGHRS, CDR2 YFSETQ, per germline. CDR3 size: 16 residues. V shed 4 bases and J shed 0 bases, with 11 bases lying between them. The CDR3 DNA reads as TGCGCCAGCAGCCCTTACACAAACTCTGGGGCCAACGTCCTGACTTTC. Translating gives CASSPYTNSGANVLTF.

A few counts support this clonotype. CDR3 sequence: CSARFTSGSNVFDEQYF. The CDR3 nucleotides are TGCAGTGCTAGGTTTACTAGCGGGAGTAATGTTTTCGACGAGCAGTACTTC. J is TRBJ2-7 and V is TRBV20-1, with 11 bases that match TRBD2. J was trimmed by 5 bases and V by 3 bases; bases with no gene match: 15. Germline V CDR1 and CDR2: DFQATT, SNEGSKA (reference sequence). The CDR3 length is 17 residues.

This clonotype was recorded at least ten times. This chain links TRBV28 with TRBJ2-2; 7 nucleotides line up with TRBD2. There are 13 residues in the CDR3. J gave up 6 bases and V 7 bases, and 5 bases lay outside the gene matches. Germline assignment: CDR1 MDHEN and CDR2 SYDVKM. The CDR3 bases are TGTGCCAGCACCCCCGCGGGGGCCGGGGAGCTGTTTTTT. Amino acid sequence: CASTPAGAGELFF.

This clonotype has a handful of counts. The chain has TRBV10-3 and TRBJ2-1; D unclear. V lost 0 bases to trimming and J lost 9 bases, with 6 bases between them. CDR3 size: 12 residues. The V gene's germline CDR1 is ENHRY and CDR2 SYGVKD. The DNA for the CDR3 is TGTGCCATCAGTGAGTCCTGGGGTGAGCAGTTCTTC. Its translation is CAISESWGEQFF.

The chain uses TRBV29-1 and TRBJ2-7, with D possibly called TRBD1 or TRBD2 (5 bases each). CDR3 length: 15 residues. V lost 5 bases, J lost 0 bases, and 17 bases lay in between. Germline V lookup: CDR1 SQVTM, CDR2 ANQGSEA. This chain's CDR3 is CSVSAGTTVSYEQYF. In DNA form, the CDR3 reads TGCAGCGTTTCAGCCGGGACCACTGTCTCCTACGAGCAGTACTTC.

This clonotype showed up just a few times. The V call is TRBV28, the J call TRBJ2-6; 7 positions agree with TRBD1. Losses at the gene ends were 4 bases for V and 2 bases for J; bases not matched to a gene: 2. This CDR3 is 15 amino acids long. In germline, CDR1 is MDHEN, CDR2 SYDVKM. CDR3 coding DNA: TGTGCCAGCAGTTCGACAGGGCCTGGGGCCAACGTCCTGACTTTC. Protein sequence: CASSSTGPGANVLTF.

This clonotype was detected only a few times. This chain uses TRBV28 with TRBJ2-7; 7 bases are shared with TRBD2. The CDR3 totals 14 residues. V lost 4 bases, J lost 3 bases, and 6 bases stayed unmatched. Germline lookup yields CDR1 MDHEN and CDR2 SYDVKM. The CDR3 loop reads CASSYTGLGYEQYF. For the CDR3, the DNA is TGTGCCAGCAGTTACACCGGACTAGGCTACGAGCAGTACTTC.

The chain joins TRBV7-8 to TRBJ1-1; D call uncertain. The CDR3 has 11 residues. The V gene's germline CDR1 is SGHVS and CDR2 FQNEAQ. Deletions cut 5 bases from V and 8 bases from J, with 9 bases between. The CDR3 sequence: CASSPRREAFF. The CDR3 DNA reads as TGTGCCAGCAGCCCCCGCAGGGAAGCTTTCTTT.

This clonotype was detected ten times or more. The CDR3 here is CASRLTALLSSYNEQFF. CDR3 bases: TGTGCCAGCAGGCTCACCGCGCTTCTTAGCTCCTACAATGAGCAGTTCTTC. The chain joins TRBV12-3 or TRBV12-4 to TRBJ2-1; D is uncertain. Between the trimmed V and J ends, which lost 6 bases and 0 bases, there was a span of 18 bases. This CDR3 has 17 amino acids.

This clonotype was detected ten times or more. The rearrangement links TRBV11-2 to TRBJ2-2; D not certain. Germline V gene lookup returns CDR1 SGHAT and CDR2 FQNNGV. V lost 1 base, J lost 6 bases, and 3 bases lay in between. The CDR3 covers 12 residues. The CDR3: CASSLVAGELFF. DNA of the CDR3: TGTGCCAGCAGCTTAGTGGCCGGGGAGCTGTTTTTT.

This clonotype was counted ten times or more. This rearrangement joins TRBV7-7 to TRBJ1-2; tentatively, D is TRBD1 (6 bases). CDR1 SSHAT and CDR2 FNYEAQ come from the germline V gene (reference sequence). V gave up 2 bases and J gave up 6 bases, with 13 bases separating them. The length of the CDR3 is 14 residues. The CDR3 spells CASSLPGVNNGYTF. In DNA, the CDR3 is TGTGCCAGCAGCTTACCAGGGGTGAACAATGGCTACACCTTC.

J is TRBJ2-7 and V is TRBV5-6; TRBD2 matches at 9 bases. The CDR3 spans 14 residues. With 2 bases clipped from V and 5 bases from J, the junction kept 5 bases outside the gene matches. The germline CDR1 and CDR2 sequences are SGHDT and YYEEEE. CDR3 sequence: CASSFLAGADEQYF. DNA for the CDR3: TGTGCCAGCAGCTTCTTAGCGGGAGCGGACGAGCAGTACTTC.

This clonotype was detected ten times or more. J is TRBJ2-1 and V is TRBV7-6, with 12 bases fitting TRBD1. The J segment lost 16 bases and the V segment lost 3 bases, leaving 13 bases of the junction unmatched. The germline CDR1 and CDR2 sequences are SGHVS and FNYEAQ. This CDR3 spans 15 amino acids. The CDR3 DNA reads as TGTGCCAGCAGCTTGGGGGGACAGGGGGCGCGAGTATCATTCTTC. This gives the protein CASSLGGQGARVSFF.

Of note for this clonotype: This may be a read error: a much more frequent sequence differs by one nucleotide. Because the CDR3 is missing its conserved closing phenylalanine or tryptophan, this is likely a read error. This chain joins TRBV20-1 and TRBJ2-7, with D possibly matching TRBD1 (6 bases). Germline CDR1 is DFQATT and CDR2 is SNEGSKA (reference sequence). The CDR3 is 15 amino acids. The ends were cut back, 7 bases at V and 2 bases at J, with 21 bases in the middle. CDR3 nucleotides: TGCAGTGTGTGGGGGCGAGACCCTGCACCCTACGAGCAGTACTAC. Amino acid sequence: CSVWGRDPAPYEQYY.

The rearrangement joins TRBV29-1 to TRBJ2-7, with TRBD1 matching 7 bases. V was pared by 3 bases and J by 2 bases, with 4 bases of the junction left unmatched. The CDR3 is 13 amino acids. The germline gives CDR1 SQVTM, CDR2 ANQGSEA. The CDR3 loop reads CSVEGTVAYEQYF. Here the CDR3 DNA reads TGCAGCGTTGAGGGGACAGTCGCCTACGAGCAGTACTTC.

This clonotype was counted only a few times. The gene calls are TRBV29-1 and TRBJ2-5; perhaps TRBD1 as D (6 bases). This CDR3 region has 13 residues. The V and J ends lost 3 bases and 4 bases respectively, with 12 bases between them. Germline CDR1 and CDR2: SQVTM and ANQGSEA. CDR3 coding DNA: TGCAGCGTTGACAGGGGTGGTGGAGAGACCCAGTACTTC. It is translated as CSVDRGGGETQYF. The full variable domain, with the rest looked up from reference TRBV29-1 and TRBJ2-5, is SAVISQKPSRDICQRGTSLTIQCQVDSQVTMMFWYRQQPGQSLTLIATANQGSEATYESGFVIDKFPISRPNLTFSTLTVSNMSPEDSSIYLCSVDRGGGETQYFGPGTRLLVL.

The sample holds many counts of this clonotype. V and J are TRBV28 and TRBJ1-2, with no clear D. V gave up 8 bases and J gave up 8 bases, with 15 bases separating them. Germline lookup yields CDR1 MDHEN and CDR2 SYDVKM. The CDR3 extends over 12 amino acids. CDR3 residues: CASSPEGRGYTF. CDR3 DNA: TGTGCCAGCTCACCCGAAGGGAGAGGCTACACCTTC.

The chain couples TRBV5-6 to TRBJ2-7; 10 bases align to TRBD1. Losses at the gene ends were 4 bases for V and 0 bases for J; bases not matched to a gene: 7. From germline, CDR1 is SGHDT and CDR2 YYEEEE. CDR3 length: 16 residues. CDR3 sequence (DNA): TGTGCCAGCAGCCTCGGACAGGGGGACTACTCCTACGAGCAGTACTTC. It yields the protein CASSLGQGDYSYEQYF.

This clonotype was observed at least ten times. This chain uses TRBV30 with TRBJ2-1, with D unresolved. The ends were cut back, 2 bases at V and 12 bases at J, with 14 bases in the middle. This CDR3 is 12 amino acids long. In germline, CDR1 is GTSNPN, CDR2 SVGIG (reference sequence). CDR3 nucleotides: TGTGCCTGGAGTCCCACTGTGTCCCGGCAGTTCTTC. This translates into CAWSPTVSRQFF.